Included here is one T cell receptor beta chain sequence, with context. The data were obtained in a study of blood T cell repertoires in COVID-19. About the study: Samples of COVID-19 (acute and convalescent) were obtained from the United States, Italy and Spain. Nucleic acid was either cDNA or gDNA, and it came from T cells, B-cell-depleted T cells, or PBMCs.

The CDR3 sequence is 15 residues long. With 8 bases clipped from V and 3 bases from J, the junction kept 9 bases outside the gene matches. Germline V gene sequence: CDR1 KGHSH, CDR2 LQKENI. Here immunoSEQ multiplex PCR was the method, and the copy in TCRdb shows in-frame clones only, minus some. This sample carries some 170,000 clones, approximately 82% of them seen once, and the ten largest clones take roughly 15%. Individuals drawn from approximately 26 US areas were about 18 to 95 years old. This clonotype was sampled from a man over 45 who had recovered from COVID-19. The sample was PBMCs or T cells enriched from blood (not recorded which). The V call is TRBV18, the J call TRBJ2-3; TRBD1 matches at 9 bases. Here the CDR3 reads CASPPGTGTTDTQYF. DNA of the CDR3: TGTGCCAGCCCTCCCGGGACAGGGACAACAGATACGCAGTATTTT.